This T cell receptor beta chain was captured in a study of T cells in localized non-small cell lung cancer. Points from the study as a whole: Heterogeneity within the tumor remains possible, as just one region underwent sequencing. The highest T cell clonality was in uninvolved adjacent lung, above tumor. Researchers found a median around 59 of the top 100 tumor clones in adjacent lung.

This CDR3 contains 14 residues. Germline trimming cut 6 bases from V and 7 bases from J; bases unmatched to any gene: 7. Per the germline V gene, CDR1 is MNHEY and CDR2 is SVGAGI. This clone was seen a single time. What it binds is unknown. Measured with immunoSEQ multiplex PCR; TCRdb has only the in-frame clones, and not every one. Seen here are approximately 140,000 clones, more than 80% observed once, and the top ten hold approximately 1.5%. The material was peripheral blood, obtained before any cancer treatment. This rearrangement joins TRBV6-5 to TRBJ2-2; 8 bases are shared with TRBD1. This clonotype was sampled from a female donor of 60 years or more with stage I lung adenocarcinoma. The CDR3 DNA follows: TGTGCCAGCAGACGGGACAGGTTCGACGGGGAGCTGTTTTTT. This encodes CASRRDRFDGELFF.